The rows below give T cell receptor beta chains drawn from one sample of a study of beta chain features in type 1 diabetes. Some clones are missing from TCRdb's copy, which holds only in-frame ones; the method was immunoSEQ multiplex PCR. The sample yields more than 200,000 clones, roughly 17% seen once. Sample: naive CD4+ T cells from blood. The receptor source for this set is a man in his thirties or forties with type 1 diabetes. Both conserved end residues are part of each CDR3. A D gene is named only where the DNA matches it firmly. Clone size appears in some rows only: once, few, many, or a class for an expanded clone.

v_call	clone_size	d_call	j_call	cdr3_aa	cdr3_nt
TRBV6-6	.	.	TRBJ2-1	CASSPGIRNEQFF	TGTGCCAGCTCTCCAGGAATCAGGAATGAGCAGTTCTTC
TRBV5-6	.	.	TRBJ2-5	CASSLAQRGETQYF	TGTGCCAGCAGCTTGGCGCAGAGAGGAGAGACCCAGTACTTC
TRBV15	.	.	TRBJ2-1	CATSREAVGSYNEQFF	TGTGCCACCAGCAGGGAAGCAGTTGGTTCCTACAATGAGCAGTTCTTC
TRBV30	few	.	TRBJ2-2	CAWRSRQAANTGELFF	TGTGCCTGGAGATCACGGCAGGCAGCGAACACCGGGGAGCTGTTTTTT
TRBV7-8	.	.	TRBJ2-1	CASSLARGTWGRNEQFF	TGTGCCAGCAGCTTAGCGAGGGGGACCTGGGGGAGGAATGAGCAGTTCTTC
TRBV29-1	.	.	TRBJ1-5	CSVVAQGNDNQPQHF	TGCAGCGTTGTAGCCCAGGGTAATGACAATCAGCCCCAGCATTTT
TRBV27	.	TRBD1	TRBJ2-4	CASRDSQAKNIQYF	TGTGCCAGCCGGGACAGTCAAGCCAAAAACATTCAGTACTTC
TRBV29-1	few	TRBD2	TRBJ2-3	CSVPGLAGVGDTQYF	TGCAGCGTTCCGGGACTAGCGGGAGTAGGAGATACGCAGTATTTT
TRBV9	.	.	TRBJ2-7	CASSVDGISSYEQYF	TGTGCCAGCAGCGTAGACGGCATCAGCTCCTACGAGCAGTACTTC
TRBV6-5	.	.	TRBJ2-2	CASSYPRGGNTGELFF	TGTGCCAGCAGTTACCCGAGGGGCGGCAACACCGGGGAGCTGTTTTTT
TRBV15	.	.	TRBJ1-2	CATSREATAHYGYTF	TGTGCCACCAGCAGAGAAGCGACAGCCCACTATGGCTACACCTTC
TRBV7-2	.	.	TRBJ2-7	CASSLVRGTYEQYF	TGTGCCAGCAGCTTAGTCAGGGGCACCTACGAGCAGTACTTC
TRBV28	few	.	TRBJ2-5	CASSRPERETQYF	TGTGCCAGCAGTCGACCCGAGAGAGAGACCCAGTACTTC
TRBV30	.	.	TRBJ1-5	CAWSAGENQPQHF	TGTGCCTGGAGTGCGGGGGAGAATCAGCCCCAGCATTTT
TRBV29-1	few	TRBD2	TRBJ2-2	CSVSGLVNTGELFF	TGCAGCGTCTCGGGACTAGTCAACACCGGGGAGCTGTTTTTT
TRBV10-3	.	TRBD2	TRBJ2-7	CAISGASGSSYEQYF	TGTGCCATCAGTGGAGCTAGCGGGAGCTCCTACGAGCAGTACTTC
TRBV7-2	.	.	TRBJ2-4	CASSHDSSAKNIQYF	TGTGCCAGCAGCCACGACAGCTCAGCCAAAAACATTCAGTACTTC
TRBV25-1	once	.	TRBJ2-3	CASSTGKWTDTQYF	TGTGCCAGCAGTACAGGGAAATGGACAGATACGCAGTATTTT
TRBV28	few	TRBD1	TRBJ2-7	CASSSGQGAEEQYF	TGTGCCAGCAGTTCAGGACAGGGGGCGGAAGAGCAGTACTTC
TRBV9	once	.	TRBJ2-1	CASSVGSRQNEQFF	TGTGCCAGCAGCGTAGGATCTCGTCAAAATGAGCAGTTCTTC
TRBV5-1	few	.	TRBJ2-7	CASSQTGDSYEQYF	TGCGCCAGCAGCCAAACAGGAGATTCCTACGAGCAGTACTTC
TRBV6-5	few	TRBD2	TRBJ2-1	CASKLDRTSGLEQFF	TGTGCCAGCAAGTTAGATCGGACTAGCGGCCTTGAGCAGTTCTTC
TRBV25-1	.	.	TRBJ2-4	CASTSAGSGKNIQYF	TGTGCCAGTACGTCGGCCGGGTCTGGGAAAAACATTCAGTACTTC
TRBV7-2	.	TRBD1	TRBJ2-1	CASSSGQGYNEQFF	TGTGCCAGCAGCTCGGGACAGGGGTACAATGAGCAGTTCTTC
TRBV29-1	.	.	TRBJ2-1	CSGKGRFYNEQFF	TGCAGCGGTAAGGGACGGTTCTACAATGAGCAGTTCTTC
TRBV6-1	few	.	TRBJ2-7	CASSVAGHNYEQYF	TGTGCCAGCAGCGTCGCGGGTCATAACTACGAGCAGTACTTC
TRBV7-2	few	TRBD2	TRBJ2-7	CASSPSGGSYEQYF	TGTGCCAGCAGTCCTAGCGGGGGTTCCTACGAGCAGTACTTC
TRBV5-1	few	.	TRBJ2-3	CASSLEGGTDTQYF	TGCGCCAGCAGCTTGGAAGGGGGCACAGATACGCAGTATTTT
TRBV25-1	.	TRBD2	TRBJ2-2	CASSELGLAGESGELFF	TGTGCCAGCAGTGAGTTAGGACTAGCGGGGGAATCCGGGGAGCTGTTTTTT
TRBV20-1	.	.	TRBJ1-4	CSASIRAKLFF	TGCAGTGCTAGCATTCGGGCAAAACTGTTTTTT
TRBV5-1	.	.	TRBJ2-4	CASSLPSENIQYF	TGCGCCAGCAGTCTCCCATCCGAAAACATTCAGTACTTC
TRBV5-1	few	TRBD1	TRBJ2-1	CASSLGTGNNEQFF	TGCGCCAGCAGCTTGGGGACAGGGAACAATGAGCAGTTCTTC
TRBV5-4	.	TRBD1	TRBJ2-3	CASSRTGIADTQYF	TGTGCCAGCAGCCGGACAGGGATAGCAGATACGCAGTATTTT
TRBV30	.	TRBD2	TRBJ2-1	CAWSVSSGWYNEQFF	TGTGCCTGGAGTGTATCTAGCGGGTGGTACAATGAGCAGTTCTTC
TRBV29-1	few	TRBD1	TRBJ2-5	CSVDASHRGKETQYF	TGCAGCGTTGATGCAAGCCACAGGGGGAAGGAGACCCAGTACTTC
TRBV4-2	few	.	TRBJ2-3	CASSQYIRTDTQYF	TGTGCCAGCAGCCAGTACATCCGCACAGATACGCAGTATTTT
TRBV4-1	once	.	TRBJ2-5	CASTLGVGGEQETQYF	TGCGCCAGCACCTTGGGAGTAGGGGGAGAACAAGAGACCCAGTACTTC
TRBV7-3	few	TRBD2	TRBJ2-1	CASSSTSGRYEQFF	TGTGCCAGCAGCTCGACTAGCGGGAGGTATGAGCAGTTCTTC
TRBV5-6	.	.	TRBJ2-7	CASTRDSSEQYF	TGTGCCAGCACCCGAGATTCCAGCGAGCAGTACTTC
TRBV7-2	.	TRBD2	TRBJ2-1	CASSPTSGAYNEQFF	TGTGCCAGCAGCCCGACTAGCGGGGCCTACAATGAGCAGTTCTTC
TRBV6-5	.	.	TRBJ2-5	CASSYKETQYF	TGTGCCAGCAGTTACAAAGAGACCCAGTACTTC
TRBV2	.	.	TRBJ2-6	CASKTTRGVMAGANVLTF	TGTGCCAGCAAAACGACACGAGGGGTTATGGCTGGGGCCAACGTCCTGACTTTC
TRBV4-1	.	.	TRBJ2-1	CASSQGDEQFF	TGCGCCAGCAGCCAGGGGGATGAGCAGTTCTTC
TRBV27	few	TRBD2	TRBJ2-1	CASSPSGTSYNEQFF	TGTGCCAGCAGTCCGAGCGGGACTTCCTACAATGAGCAGTTCTTC
TRBV15	.	.	TRBJ1-1	CATSRADDRLNTEAFF	TGTGCCACCAGCAGAGCGGATGACAGATTGAACACTGAAGCTTTCTTT
TRBV4-2	.	TRBD2	TRBJ2-7	CASSQDTIAGGYEQYF	TGTGCCAGCAGCCAAGATACAATAGCGGGAGGGTACGAGCAGTACTTC
TRBV7-2	.	.	TRBJ2-2	CASSSGQIGAGELFF	TGTGCCAGCAGCTCCGGACAGATTGGGGCCGGGGAGCTGTTTTTT
TRBV27	.	.	TRBJ1-5	CASSLQGRGNQPQHF	TGTGCCAGCAGTTTACAGGGAAGAGGCAATCAGCCCCAGCATTTT
TRBV10-3	.	TRBD2	TRBJ2-3	CALSLAGATDTQYF	TGTGCCTTATCCTTAGCGGGAGCCACAGATACGCAGTATTTT
TRBV5-1	few	.	TRBJ2-7	CASSLGPGSYEQYF	TGCGCCAGCAGCTTGGGTCCGGGGTCCTACGAGCAGTACTTC
TRBV7-3	.	.	TRBJ2-3	CASSETRDTDTQYF	TGTGCCAGCAGCGAGACTAGGGACACAGATACGCAGTATTTT
TRBV7-7	few	.	TRBJ1-4	CASSPGGSGYEKLFF	TGTGCTAGCAGCCCTGGGGGGTCTGGATACGAAAAACTGTTTTTT
TRBV6-5	few	TRBD2	TRBJ2-7	CASSPTSGTTYEQYF	TGTGCCAGCAGTCCTACTAGCGGAACGACCTACGAGCAGTACTTC
TRBV9	.	TRBD1	TRBJ2-1	CASSVPDRVNEQFF	TGTGCCAGCAGCGTACCGGACAGGGTTAATGAGCAGTTCTTC
TRBV7-2	few	.	TRBJ2-1	CASSFRRDDEQFF	TGTGCCAGCAGCTTCCGCAGGGATGATGAGCAGTTCTTC